This TCR beta chain comes out of a study of OX40 agonist ivuxolimab in advanced cancers. The study, taken as a whole, reports: Both CD4+ and CD8+ T cell populations in blood had undergone clonal expansion by week 6 at 0.1 to 3.0 mg/kg.

Clones were read by immunoSEQ multiplex PCR, and TCRdb kept only the in-frame ones, dropping some. Counted here are just under 65,000 clones, around 89% occurring once; the ten biggest clones make up approximately 11%. Remarks on this clone: Its antigen is not known.

Losses at the gene ends were 5 bases for V and 3 bases for J; bases not matched to a gene: 7. This CDR3 spans 14 amino acids. Germline V lookup: CDR1 SGHKS, CDR2 YYEKEE (reference sequence). The material sequenced was CD4+ or CD8+ T cells sorted from blood, taken in a trial of the OX40 agonist ivuxolimab. V usage is TRBV5-5 and J usage is TRBJ2-7; TRBD2 matches at 8 bases. This TCR was recovered from an adult with an advanced solid tumor such as melanoma, head and neck, liver or kidney cancer. The CDR3 sequence: CASRPGLAIYEQYF. The CDR3 nucleotides are TGTGCCAGCAGACCTGGACTAGCTATCTACGAGCAGTACTTC.